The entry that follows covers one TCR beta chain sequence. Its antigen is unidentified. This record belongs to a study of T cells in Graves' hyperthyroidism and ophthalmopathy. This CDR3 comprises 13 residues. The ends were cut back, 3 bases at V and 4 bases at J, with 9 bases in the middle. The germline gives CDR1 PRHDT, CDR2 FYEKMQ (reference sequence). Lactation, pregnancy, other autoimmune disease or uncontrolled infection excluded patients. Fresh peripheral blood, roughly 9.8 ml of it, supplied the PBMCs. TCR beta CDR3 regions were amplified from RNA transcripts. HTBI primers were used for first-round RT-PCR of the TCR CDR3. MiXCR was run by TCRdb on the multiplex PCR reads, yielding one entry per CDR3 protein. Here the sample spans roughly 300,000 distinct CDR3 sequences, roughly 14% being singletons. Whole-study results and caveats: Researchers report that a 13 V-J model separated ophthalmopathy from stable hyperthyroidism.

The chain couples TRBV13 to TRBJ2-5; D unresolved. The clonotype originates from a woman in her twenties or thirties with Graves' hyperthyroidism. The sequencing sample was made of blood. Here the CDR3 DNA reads TGTGCCAGCAGCTTCTTTAGTTTAGAGACCCAGTACTTC. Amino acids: CASSFFSLETQYF.